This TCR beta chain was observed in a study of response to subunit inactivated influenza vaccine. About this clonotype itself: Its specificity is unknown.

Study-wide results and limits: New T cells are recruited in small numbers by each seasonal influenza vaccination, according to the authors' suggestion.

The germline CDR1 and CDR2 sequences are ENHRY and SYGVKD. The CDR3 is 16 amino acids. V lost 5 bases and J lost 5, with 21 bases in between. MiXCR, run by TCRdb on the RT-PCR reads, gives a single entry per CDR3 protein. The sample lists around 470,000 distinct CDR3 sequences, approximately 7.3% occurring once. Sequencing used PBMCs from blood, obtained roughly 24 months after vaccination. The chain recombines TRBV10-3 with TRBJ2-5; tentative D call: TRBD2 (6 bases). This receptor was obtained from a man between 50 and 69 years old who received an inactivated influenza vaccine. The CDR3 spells CAISWGGAEGKETQYF. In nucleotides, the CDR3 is TGTGCCATCAGTTGGGGCGGGGCGGAGGGGAAGGAGACCCAGTACTTC.